The text below deals with one T cell receptor beta chain. The antigen this receptor binds is unknown. No base-level quality is on record; no much larger clone is a single base apart. The immunoSEQ Assay, a bias-controlled multiplex PCR, was used to amplify TCRbeta CDR3 regions from genomic DNA. Processing in the source paper ran as follows. Nucleated cell counts per sample were estimated from amplification of reference gene primers within the assay. To quantify the absolute abundance of each unique TCRbeta CDR3 rearrangement, sequence reads were collapsed and filtered. For each sample, productive Simpson clonality was calculated as the square root of Simpson's diversity index over productive rearrangements. What TCRdb holds here is the immuneACCESS table cut down to in-frame rearrangements. Part of the clones is not present; checked against another copy, under half of the missing clones reflect an unresolved V gene, and the others are unexplained. V, J and clone size are those of that table, while D and trimming were read from the DNA. Counted in this sample were around 82,000 clones; approximately 85% of them appeared once. The top ten clones comprise 8.5% to 10% of the sample.

From its cysteine to its phenylalanine, the CDR3 spans 13 amino acids. The read is trimmed to its CDR3 DNA, 39 bases read in frame from base 1. The germline V gene yields KGHSH for CDR1 and LQKENI for CDR2. Clipping removes 4 bases from V and 5 bases from J, with 1 as the unmatched junction base count. The data derive from a study of blood T cell repertoires in COVID-19 (TCRdb year 2020). Background on the whole study: Samples from collaborators originated in the United States, Italy and Spain and spanned both the acute and convalescent phases of COVID-19. The material from the prospective study consisted of cDNA or gDNA derived from T cells, B-cell-depleted T cells, or PBMCs. Subjects who had been exposed to COVID-19, were actively infected with it, or had recovered from it provided the deeply sampled blood TCRbeta repertoires that made up the dataset. A freely available public database, intended as a resource for researchers studying the immune response to SARS-CoV-2, is where the repertoires were released. Samples came from the ongoing ImmuneRACE study (first 160 participants) plus 1,254 subjects from 6 global collaborators. Nearly every sample came with metadata listing a de-identified subject ID, COVID-19 status, age in years and sex. HLA class I and class II types, where available, came from metadata supplied by the sample provider rather than from assay-based typing.

One collaborating source in Seattle enrolled patients while the patients were actively infected and followed the patients over time throughout the course of disease. Each collaborating institution followed its own protocols to collect whole blood in K2EDTA tubes. For TCRbeta analysis, collaborators shipped samples as frozen whole blood, isolated PBMCs, or DNA extracted from either of those sample types. General study outcomes and caveats: Clinical and demographic metadata were provided uncurated, with the amount varying by source and participant.

The material sequenced was peripheral blood. Recombination linked TRBV18 to TRBJ2-1, and TRBD1 matches 8 of the central bases. The sequence was obtained from a man aged 50-60 years with COVID-19, enrolled during active disease. The CDR3 corresponds to CASSLGQDNEQFF. DNA sequence: TGTGCCAGCTCACTGGGACAGGACAATGAGCAGTTCTTC.